These 10 T cell receptor beta chains came from one sample sequenced in a study of T cell repertoires in cytomegalovirus infection. TCRdb itself ran the reads through MiXCR, one entry per CDR3 protein. The table lists more than 400,000 distinct CDR3 sequences, about 30% of them singletons, with under 15% in the top ten. The sequenced sample was PBMCs. The receptors stem from a human donor in good health (CMV status not recorded). Some clones in this sample may be carry-over from other donors' samples.

The chain has TRBV12-3 or TRBV12-4 and TRBJ2-2, with 14 positions matching TRBD2. Trimming at V came to 5 bases and at J to 7 bases, leaving 9 bases not matched to a gene. The CDR3 sequence is 17 residues long. CDR3 region: CASSPGTSGSLIGELFF. For the CDR3, the DNA is TGTGCCAGCAGTCCTGGGACTAGCGGGAGTTTGATCGGGGAGCTGTTTTTT.

The chain joins TRBV5-8 to TRBJ2-1; D not resolved. This CDR3 comprises 11 residues. Germline V gene sequence: CDR1 SGHTS, CDR2 YDEGEE. The V gene lost 0 bases and the J gene lost 16 bases, with 11 bases spanning the gap. CDR3 sequence: CASSLVLLSFF. CDR3 nucleotide sequence: TGTGCCAGCAGCTTGGTCCTCTTGAGCTTCTTC.

This clonotype was counted ten times or more. The V and J genes are TRBV10-3 and TRBJ2-7; maybe TRBD2 (5 bases). With 6 bases removed from V and 7 bases from J, the gap between germline ends came to 10 bases. From germline, CDR1 is ENHRY and CDR2 SYGVKD. The CDR3 has 11 residues. Written as DNA, the CDR3 is TGTGCCATCAGCAGTACGGGAGAGCAGTACTTC. Translated, it gives CAISSTGEQYF.

This clonotype was recorded at least ten times. The CDR3, as DNA: TGTGCCAGCAGTGAATACCAGGGACAGGGGGCAAGCAATCAGCCCCAGCATTTT. It encodes CASSEYQGQGASNQPQHF. The rearrangement joins TRBV6-1 to TRBJ1-5, with 12 bases identical to TRBD1. The V gene end was trimmed by 2 bases and the J gene end by 1 base; junction bases not matched to a gene: 6. Germline V CDR1 and CDR2: MNHNS, SASEGT. CDR3 length: 18 amino acids.

V usage is TRBV7-9 and J usage is TRBJ2-7, with 10 bases matching TRBD2. The CDR3 loop spans 15 amino acids. From germline, CDR1 is SEHNR and CDR2 FQNEAQ (reference sequence). Trimming took 4 bases from V and 3 from J; bases not matched to a gene: 6. CDR3 in DNA: TGTGCCAGCAGCTCTAGCGGGAGTGGGTACTACGAGCAGTACGTC. Translating it yields CASSSSGSGYYEQYV.

This clonotype was found a few times. V usage is TRBV30 and J usage is TRBJ2-6; D not resolved. The CDR3 contains 14 residues. V gave up 2 bases and J gave up 0 bases, with 5 bases separating them. Germline loops: CDR1 GTSNPN, CDR2 SVGIG (reference sequence). The DNA for the CDR3 is TGTGCCTGGAGTATGGACTCTGGGGCCAACGTCCTGACTTTC. It translates to CAWSMDSGANVLTF.

The chain uses TRBV28 and TRBJ1-2, with D tentatively TRBD1 (6 bases). The CDR3 has 11 amino acids. Germline CDR1 and CDR2: MDHEN and SYDVKM. V was cut by 4 bases and J by 9 bases, with 9 bases left in between. CDR3 nucleotides: TGTGCCAGCAGTTCAACAGGGCGCTACACCTTC. This gives the protein CASSSTGRYTF.

This clonotype was seen a handful of times. This chain joins TRBV29-1 and TRBJ1-5; TRBD1 aligns across 9 bases. This CDR3 has 13 residues. V gave up 6 bases and J gave up 7 bases; unmatched junction bases: 7. Germline V gene data show CDR1 as SQVTM and CDR2 as ANQGSEA. In DNA form, the CDR3 reads TGCAGCGTCCGGACAGGGGCGGACCAGCCCCAGCATTTT. Translation: CSVRTGADQPQHF. The variable domain in full, completed from reference TRBV29-1 and TRBJ1-5, reads SAVISQKPSRDICQRGTSLTIQCQVDSQVTMMFWYRQQPGQSLTLIATANQGSEATYESGFVIDKFPISRPNLTFSTLTVSNMSPEDSSIYLCSVRTGADQPQHFGDGTRLSIL.

A few counts support this clonotype. This sequence joins TRBV7-2 and TRBJ1-4, with unresolved D. Trimming removed 1 base from V and 10 bases from J, with 13 bases in between. This CDR3 region has 14 residues. Germline V gene sequence: CDR1 SGHTA, CDR2 FQGNSA. The CDR3 bases are TGTGCCAGCAGCTTAGACCTATATGGAGGAAAACTGTTTTTT. Protein sequence: CASSLDLYGGKLFF.

V usage is TRBV20-1 and J usage is TRBJ1-1; 7 bases are a match to TRBD1. From germline, CDR1 is DFQATT and CDR2 SNEGSKA (reference sequence). V dropped 6 bases and J dropped 0; count of bases not matched to a gene: 7. This CDR3 spans 14 amino acids. The CDR3, as DNA: TGCAGTGCGGCCCGGACAGGTCTGAACACTGAAGCTTTCTTT. Amino acids: CSAARTGLNTEAFF.